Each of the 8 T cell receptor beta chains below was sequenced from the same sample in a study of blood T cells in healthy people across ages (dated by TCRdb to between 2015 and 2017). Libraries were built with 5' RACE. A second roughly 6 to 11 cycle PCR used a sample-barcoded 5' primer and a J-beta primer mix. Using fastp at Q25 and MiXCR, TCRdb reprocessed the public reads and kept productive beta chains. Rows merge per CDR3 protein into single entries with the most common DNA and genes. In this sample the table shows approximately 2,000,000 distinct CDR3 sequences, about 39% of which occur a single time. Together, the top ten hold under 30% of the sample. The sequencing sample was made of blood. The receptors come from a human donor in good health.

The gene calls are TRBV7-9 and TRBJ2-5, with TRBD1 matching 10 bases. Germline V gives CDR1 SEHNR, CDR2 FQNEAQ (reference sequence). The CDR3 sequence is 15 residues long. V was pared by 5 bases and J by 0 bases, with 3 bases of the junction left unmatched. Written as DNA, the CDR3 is TGTGCCAGCAGCCGAGGGACAGGGGACCAAGAGACCCAGTACTTC. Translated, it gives CASSRGTGDQETQYF.

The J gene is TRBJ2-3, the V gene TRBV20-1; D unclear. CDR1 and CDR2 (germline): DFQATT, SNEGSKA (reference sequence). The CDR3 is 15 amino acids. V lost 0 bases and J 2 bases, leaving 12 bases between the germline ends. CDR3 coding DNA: TGCAGTGCTAGAGAGCAGGTTGGGTACACAGATACGCAGTATTTT. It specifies CSAREQVGYTDTQYF.

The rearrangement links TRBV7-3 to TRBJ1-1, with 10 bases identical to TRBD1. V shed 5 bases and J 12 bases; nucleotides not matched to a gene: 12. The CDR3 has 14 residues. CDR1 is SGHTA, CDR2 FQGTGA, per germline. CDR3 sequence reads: CASSQGQGLAESFF. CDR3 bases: TGTGCCAGCAGCCAGGGACAGGGGTTGGCGGAGTCTTTCTTT.

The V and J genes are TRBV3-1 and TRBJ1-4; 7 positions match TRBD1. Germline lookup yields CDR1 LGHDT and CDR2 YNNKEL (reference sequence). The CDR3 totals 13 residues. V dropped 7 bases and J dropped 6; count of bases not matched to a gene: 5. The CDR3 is CASKAGGDEKLFF. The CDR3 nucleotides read TGTGCCAGCAAGGCAGGGGGAGATGAAAAACTGTTTTTT.

The CDR3 DNA is TGTGCCAGCTCACCCCGAGGGAATGAAGCTTTCTTT. Protein sequence: CASSPRGNEAFF. The V gene is TRBV18, the J gene TRBJ1-1, with unresolved D. V was shortened by 3 bases and J by 7 bases, with 9 bases between the two germline ends. Per germline, CDR1 KGHSH and CDR2 LQKENI. The CDR3 spans 12 residues.

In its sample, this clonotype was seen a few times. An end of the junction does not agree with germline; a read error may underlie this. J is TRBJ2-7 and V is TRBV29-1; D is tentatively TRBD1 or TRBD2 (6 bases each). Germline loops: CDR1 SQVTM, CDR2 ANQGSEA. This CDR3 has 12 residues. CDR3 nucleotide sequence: TGCAGCGTGGAAGGGGGGAACCACGAGCAGTACTTC. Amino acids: CSVEGGNHEQYF.

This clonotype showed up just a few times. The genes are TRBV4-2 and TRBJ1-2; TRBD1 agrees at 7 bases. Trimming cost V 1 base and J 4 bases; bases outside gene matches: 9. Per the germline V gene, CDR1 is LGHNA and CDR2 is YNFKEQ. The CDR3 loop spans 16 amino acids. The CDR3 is CASSQGVGGVSYGYTF. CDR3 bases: TGTGCCAGCAGCCAAGGGGTAGGGGGCGTGAGCTATGGCTACACCTTC.

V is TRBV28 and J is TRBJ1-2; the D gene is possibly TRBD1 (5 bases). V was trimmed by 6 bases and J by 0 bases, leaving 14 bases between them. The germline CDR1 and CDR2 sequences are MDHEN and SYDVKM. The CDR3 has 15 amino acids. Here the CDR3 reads CASRRRGGANYGYTF. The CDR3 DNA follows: TGTGCCAGCAGGCGGCGGGGCGGAGCTAACTATGGCTACACCTTC.